These 8 T cell receptor beta chains were sequenced from one sample in a study of PD-1 blockade in mismatch repair-deficient tumors. Measured with immunoSEQ multiplex PCR; TCRdb has only the in-frame clones, and not every one. Counted here are more than 40,000 clones, approximately 78% occurring once; the ten biggest clones make up 3.3%. The sequences come from peripheral blood, collected 4 weeks after starting pembrolizumab. Every receptor here comes from an adult with mismatch repair-deficient cancer.

This sequence joins TRBV29-1 and TRBJ2-7, with D perhaps TRBD2 (6 bases). In germline, CDR1 is SQVTM, CDR2 ANQGSEA. The CDR3 consists of 11 residues. Trimming removed 6 bases at V and 1 base at J, with 7 bases between. CDR3 nucleotides: TGCAGCGTGGGACTTTCCTACGAGCAGTACTTC. Translated, it gives CSVGLSYEQYF.

The chain recombines TRBV7-8 with TRBJ2-7, with TRBD1 matching over 8 bases. There are 13 residues in the CDR3. Germline lookup yields CDR1 SGHVS and CDR2 FQNEAQ. After removal of 4 bases from V and 9 bases from J, the junction contained 8 bases not matched to a gene. The CDR3 sequence: CASSSRGPSAQYF. The CDR3 DNA sequence: TGTGCCAGCAGCTCCAGGGGGCCTAGCGCGCAGTACTTC.

This clone was counted once. The rearrangement joins TRBV19 to TRBJ2-7; 13 bases fit TRBD2. The V gene end was trimmed by 3 bases and the J gene end by 4 bases; junction bases not matched to a gene: 3. CDR3 length: 15 amino acids. Germline lookup yields CDR1 LNHDA and CDR2 SQIVND (reference sequence). The CDR3 sequence is CASSIGTSGKYEQYF. CDR3 sequence (DNA): TGTGCCAGTAGTATCGGGACTAGCGGGAAGTACGAGCAGTACTTC.

This clone is a singleton in its sample. The genes are TRBV14 and TRBJ2-1; 13 bases are a match to TRBD2. V was clipped by 1 base and J by 8 bases; unmatched bases: 14. This CDR3 comprises 19 residues. Germline lookup yields CDR1 SGHDN and CDR2 FVKESK. The CDR3 DNA follows: TGTGCCAGCAGCCAAGCCGAAATCGGACTAGCGGGAGTCATCGATGAGCAGTTCTTC. This codes for CASSQAEIGLAGVIDEQFF.

The gene calls are TRBV5-1 and TRBJ2-1; 8 positions agree with TRBD2. The CDR3 runs to 14 residues. Unmatched junction bases numbered 6, after V lost 4 bases and J lost 6 bases. Germline CDR1 is SGHRS and CDR2 is YFSETQ. The CDR3 region is CASSPGLVGNEQFF. CDR3 DNA sequence: TGCGCCAGCAGCCCGGGACTAGTTGGCAATGAGCAGTTCTTC.

This rearrangement joins TRBV10-3 to TRBJ2-3; 8 bases match TRBD2. Germline CDR1 is ENHRY and CDR2 is SYGVKD. V lost 8 bases to trimming and J lost 3 bases; unmatched junction nucleotides: 4. The CDR3 totals 13 residues. The CDR3 protein is CAIGAGATDTQYF. The CDR3 nucleotides are TGTGCCATCGGAGCGGGAGCGACAGATACGCAGTATTTT.

This clone is a singleton in its sample. V is TRBV27 and J is TRBJ1-2; D is unresolved. From germline, CDR1 is MNHEY and CDR2 SMNVEV (reference sequence). This CDR3 has 14 residues. The V end lost 2 bases, the J end lost 6 bases, and 13 bases lay between the germline ends. CDR3 DNA sequence: TGTGCCAGCAGTTTAAAACCCCGGGCCCATGGCTACACCTTC. Its translation: CASSLKPRAHGYTF.

The V and J genes are TRBV10-3 and TRBJ2-1; 11 nucleotides match TRBD2. The germline V gene has CDR1 ENHRY and CDR2 SYGVKD. CDR3 length: 13 amino acids. V shed 9 bases, J shed 7 bases, and the junction held 5 bases outside the gene matches. For the CDR3, the DNA is TGTGCCATAGGACTAGCGGGCGGAAATGAGCAGTTCTTC. Translation gives CAIGLAGGNEQFF.